This T cell receptor (beta chain) appears in the sequencing data of a study of CXCR4 blockade with PD-1 therapy in pancreatic cancer. General observations from the study: Sequencing covered TCRbeta chains only, not alpha chains. Tumor clonality averaged roughly 0.15 versus 0.05 in healthy blood, not predicting survival.

Of note for this clone: As yet, its antigen is unknown.

The CDR3 totals 14 residues. The V segment lost 6 bases and the J segment 4 bases; nucleotides outside the gene matches: 4. Germline V gene sequence: CDR1 LNHDA, CDR2 SQIVND (reference sequence). These archived tumors were resected from patients never given neoadjuvant therapy beforehand. The protocol was immunoSEQ multiplex PCR, while the TCRdb copy is restricted to in-frame clones and leaves out a portion. The sample has nearly 6,000 clones, about a third seen once. This TCR was recovered from a human donor with pancreatic ductal adenocarcinoma. The sample taken for sequencing was tumor tissue. The chain links TRBV19 to TRBJ2-2; 8 bases align to TRBD1. The CDR3 region is CASSRQGRTGELFF. CDR3 nucleotides: TGTGCCAGTAGCCGACAGGGGCGCACCGGGGAGCTGTTTTTT.